A selection of T cell receptor beta chains follows, all from one sample in a study of vaccination effects on CD4 cells after COVID-19. Using immunoSEQ multiplex PCR, the repertoire was profiled, and TCRdb retains in-frame clones only, with some absent. The sample has just under 75,000 clones; around 67% are singletons. No antigen has been assigned to these receptors. Sequences were derived from CD4+ T cells from PBMCs cultured without peptide, sampled after COVID-19 vaccination. The receptors were sampled from a human donor who received a COVID-19 vaccine. The CDR3 runs from the conserved cysteine through the conserved F or W. A D gene is named only where the DNA matches it firmly. The listing skips clone size in some rows; elsewhere it reads once, few, many or a size class.

d_gene	v_gene	abundance	j_gene	CDR3nt	CDR3aa
NA	TRBV5-1	NA	TRBJ1-1	TGCGCCAGCAGCATTGGGCAGGGGCGGGGGTCCGCTGAAGCTTTCTTT	CASSIGQGRGSAEAFF
TRBD2	TRBV18	NA	TRBJ2-2	TGTGCCAGCTCCTCAAGCGGGACGGCGAACACCGGGGAGCTGTTTTTT	CASSSSGTANTGELFF
TRBD1	TRBV28	NA	TRBJ1-5	TGTGCCAGCCGTTACAGGGGCCATCAGCCCCAGCATTTT	CASRYRGHQPQHF
TRBD1	TRBV6-2/TRBV6-3	NA	TRBJ2-5	TGTGCCAGCAGTTTCCCGGACAGGGGGCTTGTTGAGACCCAGTACTTC	CASSFPDRGLVETQYF
NA	TRBV24-1	NA	TRBJ2-3	TGTGCCACCAGTGATCCGGACGGGAGAGTCACAGATACGCAGTATTTT	CATSDPDGRVTDTQYF
NA	TRBV6-6	NA	TRBJ1-5	TGTGCCAGCAGTCCTAAGCCCCGGACGACCTATTATAGCAATCAGCCCCAGCATTTT	CASSPKPRTTYYSNQPQHF
NA	TRBV3-1/TRBV3-2	NA	TRBJ2-5	TGTGCCAGCATCCCTAACCCGGACGATGACCAAGAGACCCAGTACTTC	CASIPNPDDDQETQYF
TRBD1	TRBV5-1	NA	TRBJ2-2	TGCGCAAGCCTCGGGACAGGGGGGAGCACCGGGGAGCTGTTTTTT	CASLGTGGSTGELFF
NA	TRBV6-5	NA	TRBJ1-4	TGTGCCAGCAGAACAGGGACAACAACTAATGAAAAACTGTTTTTT	CASRTGTTTNEKLFF
NA	TRBV7-2	NA	TRBJ2-5	TGTGCCAGCAGCTCCTATGGGAAGGAAGAGACCCAGTACTTC	CASSSYGKEETQYF
TRBD2	TRBV29-1	few	TRBJ2-4	TGCAGCGTGACCCCGGGAGGCACGGACATTCAGTACTTC	CSVTPGGTDIQYF
NA	TRBV5-1	NA	TRBJ2-5	TGCGCCAGCAGCTTGGGACCCCAAGAGACCCAGTACTTC	CASSLGPQETQYF
TRBD2	TRBV7-2	few	TRBJ2-2	TGTGCCAGCAGCTATATACTAGCGGGGGGAACCGGGGAGCTGTTTTTT	CASSYILAGGTGELFF
TRBD2	TRBV11-3	NA	TRBJ2-2	TGTGCCAGCAGCCGTAGCGGGGGGGCCAGGGAGCTGTTTTTT	CASSRSGGARELFF
TRBD2	TRBV7-8	NA	TRBJ2-1	TGTGCCAGCAGCACCCTAGCGGGGCCGGCCTACAATGAGCAGTTCTTC	CASSTLAGPAYNEQFF
TRBD2	TRBV6-5	NA	TRBJ2-3	TGTGCCAGCAGGCTAGCGGGGGGGATCACAGATACGCAGTATTTT	CASRLAGGITDTQYF
TRBD1	TRBV5-1	NA	TRBJ2-5	TGCGCCAGCAGCTTGGTGACAGGGGGCGAAGAGACCCAGTACTTC	CASSLVTGGEETQYF
NA	TRBV5-1	few	TRBJ1-1	TGCGCCAGCAGCTTAAGGGGGGTGAGCACTGAAGCTTTCTTT	CASSLRGVSTEAFF
TRBD2	TRBV29-1	NA	TRBJ2-2	TGCAGCGTTGTAGGGGCTAGCGGGAACACCGGGGAGCTGTTTTTT	CSVVGASGNTGELFF
TRBD1	TRBV9	NA	TRBJ2-2	TGTGCCAGCAGCGGACAGGGTTACACCGGGGAGCTGTTTTTT	CASSGQGYTGELFF
TRBD1	TRBV6-5	NA	TRBJ2-1	TGTGCCAGCAGTTACTCGGACAGGGGGCCGTATGAGCAGTTCTTC	CASSYSDRGPYEQFF
NA	TRBV5-1	NA	TRBJ1-1	TGCGCCAGCAGCTCGCGGGCCTCGGGGATGAACACTGAAGCTTTCTTT	CASSSRASGMNTEAFF
NA	TRBV30	NA	TRBJ1-6	TGTGCCTGGAGTAGAGGGTTTGATTCACCCCTCCACTTT	CAWSRGFDSPLHF
NA	TRBV9	NA	TRBJ1-6	TGTGCCAGCAGCGTGACTAGCTCCTATAATTCACCCCTCCACTTT	CASSVTSSYNSPLHF
TRBD1	TRBV11-2	NA	TRBJ1-2	TGTGCCAGCAGCCCTGATGAAGGGACAGCCTTAAACTATGGCTACACCTTC	CASSPDEGTALNYGYTF
TRBD2	TRBV19	NA	TRBJ2-4	TGTGCCAGTAGTCCCAGGACTAGCGGGGGGGCCACATTTGTCCGGGACATTCAGTACTTC	CASSPRTSGGATFVRDIQYF
NA	TRBV10-3	NA	TRBJ2-1	TGTGCCATCACTAATAACCCGGGACGCGCTGGGGATGAGCAGTTCTTC	CAITNNPGRAGDEQFF
TRBD1	TRBV6-6	NA	TRBJ1-6	TGTGCCAGCAGCCGTATAGATGGACAGGGGCTACCCCTTTATAATTCACCCCTCCACTTT	CASSRIDGQGLPLYNSPLHF
NA	TRBV19	NA	TRBJ2-6	TGTGCCAGTACCAAGCGAGCAGGGGGGGTCCTACCTACTGGGGCCAACGTCCTGACTTTC	CASTKRAGGVLPTGANVLTF
TRBD2	TRBV28	NA	TRBJ2-5	TGTGCCAGCAGTCCGGGGACTAGCGGGCTCGAGACCCAGTACTTC	CASSPGTSGLETQYF
TRBD1	TRBV6-2/TRBV6-3	NA	TRBJ2-3	TGTGCCAGCAGTTACGGGGACAGGGCGACAGATACGCAGTATTTT	CASSYGDRATDTQYF
NA	TRBV7-9	NA	TRBJ1-2	TGTGCCAGCAGCTTAGGAGGGTCCAGTGCTAACTATGGCTACACCTTC	CASSLGGSSANYGYTF
NA	TRBV7-9	NA	TRBJ1-5	TGTGCCAGCAGCTCCGTTCGGTTTAGCAATCAGCCCCAGCATTTT	CASSSVRFSNQPQHF
TRBD1	TRBV15	NA	TRBJ1-1	TGTGCCACTCAGACAGGGGTGAACACTGAAGCTTTCTTT	CATQTGVNTEAFF
NA	TRBV6-1	NA	TRBJ1-1	TGTGCCAGCAGTGAGTCTTCCGGGCGGAAAGCTTTCTTT	CASSESSGRKAFF
TRBD1	TRBV24-1	once	TRBJ2-5	TGTGCCACCAGTGACCCGGGACAGGGGACGGGGACCCAGTACTTC	CATSDPGQGTGTQYF
NA	TRBV28	NA	TRBJ2-1	TGTGCCAGCAGTACCGGTGGCAGTAGCTACAATGAGCAGTTCTTC	CASSTGGSSYNEQFF
NA	TRBV19	once	TRBJ1-2	TGTGCCAGTTCGGAGCGGACGGGAGATGGCTACACCTTC	CASSERTGDGYTF
TRBD1	TRBV28	NA	TRBJ1-3	TGTGCCAGCAGTGCAGACAGGGGAGCGGGAAACACCATATATTTT	CASSADRGAGNTIYF
NA	TRBV19	NA	TRBJ2-2	TGTGCCAGTAGTGGGGTTCTGGCGAACACCGGGGAGCTGTTTTTT	CASSGVLANTGELFF
NA	TRBV7-8	NA	TRBJ1-1	TGTGCCAGCAGCAAACCACAGGGTCAAGCTTTCTTT	CASSKPQGQAFF
TRBD2	TRBV29-1	once	TRBJ2-1	TGCAGCGGAGGATTGGGGGGGAATGAGCAGTTCTTC	CSGGLGGNEQFF
NA	TRBV6-5	NA	TRBJ1-4	TGTGCCAGCAGCTTGAATCGGTGGGGTGACGAAAAACTGTTTTTT	CASSLNRWGDEKLFF
NA	TRBV6-5	NA	TRBJ1-4	TGTGCCAGCATTCGGGGTGGGACTAATGAAAAACTGTTTTTT	CASIRGGTNEKLFF
NA	TRBV2	NA	TRBJ2-1	TGTGCCAGTTGCCTTGGACAGCACAATGAGCAGTTCTTC	CASCLGQHNEQFF
TRBD1	TRBV15	NA	TRBJ2-5	TGTGCCACCAGGGGATTAGGGGGCGCAGAGACCCAGTACTTC	CATRGLGGAETQYF
NA	TRBV12-3/TRBV12-4	NA	TRBJ1-4	TGTGCCAGCAGTCCCCAAACGATTGAAAAACTGTTTTTT	CASSPQTIEKLFF
NA	TRBV10-3	NA	TRBJ1-6	TGTGCCATCAGGGAGGACAGTTCTCCAAATTCACCCCTCCACTTT	CAIREDSSPNSPLHF
TRBD1	TRBV9	NA	TRBJ1-6	TGTGCCAGCAGCGTAGAAAGACAGGGGAGTTCACCCCTCCACTTT	CASSVERQGSSPLHF
TRBD1	TRBV10-1	NA	TRBJ2-5	TGCGCCAGCAGTGAGTGGGGACAGGGGGGAAGAGAGACCCAGTACTTC	CASSEWGQGGRETQYF
NA	TRBV6-5	NA	TRBJ1-5	TGTGCCAGCAGTTACCGCAGGGGTGGTAATCAGCCCCAGCATTTT	CASSYRRGGNQPQHF
NA	TRBV19	NA	TRBJ1-5	TGTGCCAGTAGTATAGGGGAAAATCAGCCCCAGCATTTT	CASSIGENQPQHF
TRBD1	TRBV5-6	NA	TRBJ1-2	TGTGCCAGCAACTTGGCACAGGGGGCGCGCGGCTACACCTTC	CASNLAQGARGYTF
NA	TRBV7-8	NA	TRBJ1-5	TGTGCCAGCAGCAGTACAGGGAATAGCAATCAGCCCCAGCATTTT	CASSSTGNSNQPQHF
NA	TRBV18	NA	TRBJ1-3	TGTGCCAGCTCACCCACGACAGGTACCGGAAACACCATATATTTT	CASSPTTGTGNTIYF
TRBD1	TRBV29-1	NA	TRBJ2-3	TGCAGCGTTGTTGGGAGACAGGGATCAGATACGCAGTATTTT	CSVVGRQGSDTQYF
NA	TRBV10-2	NA	TRBJ1-3	TGCGCCAGCACCGCCAGCCGCTCTGGAAACACCATATATTTT	CASTASRSGNTIYF
NA	TRBV6-5	NA	TRBJ2-6	TGTGCCAGCAGACCGACTGGTGGGGCCAACGTCCTGACTTTC	CASRPTGGANVLTF
NA	TRBV4-3	NA	TRBJ1-6	TGCGCCAGCAGCCACGGCGGTAGCTCCTATAATTCACCCCTCCACTTT	CASSHGGSSYNSPLHF
NA	TRBV7-9	NA	TRBJ2-5	TGTGCCAGCAGCTTAGTCCAGGGAAGCCCAGAGACCCAGTACTTC	CASSLVQGSPETQYF